Shown below are 10 T cell receptor beta chains from a single sample sequenced in a study of human T cells and chemical hapten exposure. TCRdb processed the RACE reads anew with MiXCR; each CDR3 protein has one entry. This table has 150,000 to 200,000 distinct CDR3 sequences, approximately 20% appearing once. As for time point: patch test 1, 2 weeks after DPC sensitization. Indicated treatment: therapeutic diphenylcyclopropenone sensitization with weekly scalp DPC. The source material was whole blood, sampled in connection with sensitization to the hapten diphenylcyclopropenone (DPC). These receptors originate from a woman between 45 and 60 years old with alopecia areata. Some clones in this sample may be carry-over from other donors' samples.

The chain employs TRBV27 and TRBJ1-4, with D possibly matching TRBD1 (6 bases). CDR3 length: 15 residues. The V end was cut by 8 bases, the J end by 5 bases, with 18 bases between. The germline V gene encodes CDR1 MNHEY and CDR2 SMNVEV (reference sequence). CDR3 sequence reads: CASGLQGGGNEKLFF. The CDR3 nucleotides read TGTGCCAGCGGGCTTCAAGGAGGGGGAAATGAAAAACTGTTTTTT.

The chain recombines TRBV29-1 with TRBJ2-3; 8 positions agree with TRBD1. The trim removed 4 bases at V and 0 bases at J, leaving 6 bases unmatched. CDR1 and CDR2 (germline): SQVTM, ANQGSEA. This CDR3 contains 15 residues. The CDR3 sequence is CSVVRTGSSTDTQYF. CDR3 coding DNA: TGCAGCGTTGTAAGGACAGGGTCCAGCACAGATACGCAGTATTTT.

This clonotype has a handful of counts. The chain couples TRBV5-1 to TRBJ2-1; TRBD2 might be the D (6 bases). This CDR3 spans 15 amino acids. Germline CDR1 and CDR2: SGHRS and YFSETQ. Trimming removed 1 base at V and 6 bases at J, with 14 bases between. The CDR3 region has the DNA TGCGCCAGCAGCTTGAGGGCGGGGTCTTCCAATGAGCAGTTCTTC. Amino acids: CASSLRAGSSNEQFF.

This chain joins TRBV2 and TRBJ2-1; TRBD2 agrees at 13 bases. V was clipped by 4 bases and J by 7 bases; unmatched bases: 10. The germline V gene has CDR1 SNHLY and CDR2 FYNNEI. CDR3 size: 17 residues. CDR3: CASSVPLPLAGGNEQFF. The CDR3, as DNA: TGTGCCAGCAGTGTACCCTTGCCACTAGCGGGAGGGAATGAGCAGTTCTTC.

This clonotype was observed a few times. The gene calls are TRBV7-8 and TRBJ1-2, with D tentatively TRBD1 (6 bases). The CDR3 loop spans 16 amino acids. Germline-derived CDR1 and CDR2 are SGHVS and FQNEAQ. V gave up 3 bases and J gave up 8 bases, with 22 bases separating them. The CDR3 is CASSLGVPQGREGYTF. CDR3 in DNA: TGTGCCAGCAGCTTGGGGGTCCCTCAGGGGAGGGAAGGCTACACCTTC.

This chain connects TRBV19 to TRBJ2-6; TRBD1 might be the D (5 bases). Trimming left V 6 bases short and J 2 bases short, with 14 bases between. The germline CDR1 and CDR2 sequences are LNHDA and SQIVND (reference sequence). The CDR3 loop spans 16 amino acids. The CDR3 loop reads CASSPAGLPGANVLTF. The CDR3 DNA follows: TGTGCCAGTAGCCCGGCAGGGCTCCCTGGGGCCAACGTCCTGACTTTC.

This chain links TRBV5-4 with TRBJ1-2; 9 nucleotides match TRBD1. V shed 0 bases and J 3 bases; nucleotides not matched to a gene: 3. This CDR3 contains 15 residues. In germline, CDR1 is SGHNT, CDR2 YYREEE (reference sequence). CDR3 sequence (DNA): TGTGCCAGCAGCTTGGAAGGGACAGGGCACTATGGCTACACCTTC. Amino acid sequence: CASSLEGTGHYGYTF.

The CDR3 coding sequence is TGTGCCAGTAGCAGTTTTCTCGCTAGCGCAGATACGCAGTATTTT. Residues: CASSSFLASADTQYF. J is TRBJ2-3 and V is TRBV19; D is possibly TRBD2 (6 bases). The CDR3 runs to 15 residues. Trimming removed 6 bases from V and 4 bases from J, with 17 bases in between. Germline V gives CDR1 LNHDA, CDR2 SQIVND (reference sequence).

This rearrangement joins TRBV11-2 to TRBJ2-6; D not resolved. CDR1 is SGHAT, CDR2 FQNNGV, per germline. This CDR3 contains 15 residues. Trimming left V 5 bases short and J 0 bases short, with 8 bases between. The CDR3 bases are TGTGCCAGCAGCCCCAGACTCTCTGGGGCCAACGTCCTGACTTTC. It codes for CASSPRLSGANVLTF.

This chain links TRBV4-1 with TRBJ2-3; TRBD2 matches 10 bases. Losses at the gene ends were 7 bases for V and 4 bases for J; bases not matched to a gene: 8. The germline gives CDR1 MGHRA, CDR2 YSYEKL. This CDR3 has 15 amino acids. The CDR3 DNA sequence: TGCGCCAGCACCTTTCTAGCGGGAGTACCAGATACGCAGTATTTT. The encoded protein is CASTFLAGVPDTQYF.